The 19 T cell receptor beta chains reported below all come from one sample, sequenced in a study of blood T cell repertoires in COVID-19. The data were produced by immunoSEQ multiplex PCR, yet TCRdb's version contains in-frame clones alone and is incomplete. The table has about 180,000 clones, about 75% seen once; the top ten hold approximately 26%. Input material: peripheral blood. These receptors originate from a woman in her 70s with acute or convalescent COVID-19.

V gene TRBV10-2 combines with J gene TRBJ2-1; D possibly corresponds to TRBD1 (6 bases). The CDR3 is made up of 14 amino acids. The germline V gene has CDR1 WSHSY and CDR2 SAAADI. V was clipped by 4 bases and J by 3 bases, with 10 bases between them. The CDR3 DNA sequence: TGCGCCAGCAGTGGACAGGATTTCTACAATGAGCAGTTCTTC. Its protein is CASSGQDFYNEQFF.

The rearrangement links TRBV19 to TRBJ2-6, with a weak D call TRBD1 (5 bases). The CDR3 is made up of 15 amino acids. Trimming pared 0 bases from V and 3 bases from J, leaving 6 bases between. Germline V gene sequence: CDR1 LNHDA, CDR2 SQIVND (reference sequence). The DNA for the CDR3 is TGTGCCAGTAGTATAGAGGGGCTTGGGGCCAACGTCCTGACTTTC. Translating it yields CASSIEGLGANVLTF.

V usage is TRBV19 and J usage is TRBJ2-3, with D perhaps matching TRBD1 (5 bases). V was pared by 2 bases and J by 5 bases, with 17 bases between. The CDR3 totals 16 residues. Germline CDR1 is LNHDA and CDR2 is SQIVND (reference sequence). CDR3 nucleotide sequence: TGTGCCAGTAGTATACGACCCAGGGTAGTAGGAGATACGCAGTATTTT. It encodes CASSIRPRVVGDTQYF.

The CDR3 region is CASSSEIAGGETQYF. The CDR3 coding sequence is TGTGCCAGCAGCAGTGAAATAGCGGGAGGAGAGACCCAGTACTTC. The gene calls are TRBV11-2 and TRBJ2-5, with 10 bases identical to TRBD2. The V and J ends lost 5 bases and 4 bases, in that order; junction bases with no gene match: 7. The CDR3 has 15 residues. Per germline, CDR1 SGHAT and CDR2 FQNNGV.

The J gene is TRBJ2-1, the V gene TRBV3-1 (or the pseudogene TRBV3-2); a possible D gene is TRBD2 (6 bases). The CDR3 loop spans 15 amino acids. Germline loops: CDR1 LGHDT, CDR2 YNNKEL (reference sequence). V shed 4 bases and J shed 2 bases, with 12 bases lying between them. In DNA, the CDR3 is TGTGCCAGCAGCCGCAGTAGCGGAACCTACAATGAGCAGTTCTTC. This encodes CASSRSSGTYNEQFF.

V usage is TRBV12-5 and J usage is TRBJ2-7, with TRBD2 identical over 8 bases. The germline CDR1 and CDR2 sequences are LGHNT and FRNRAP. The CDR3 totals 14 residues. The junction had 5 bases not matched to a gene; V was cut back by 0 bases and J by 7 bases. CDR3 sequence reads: CASGLVAGATEQYF. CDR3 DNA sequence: TGTGCTAGTGGTTTGGTAGCGGGGGCCACAGAGCAGTACTTC. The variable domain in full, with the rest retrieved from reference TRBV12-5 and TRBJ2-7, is DARVTQTPRHKVTEMGQEVTMRCQPILGHNTVFWYRQTMMQGLELLAYFRNRAPLDDSGMPKDRFSAEMPDATLATLKIQPSEPRDSAVYFCASGLVAGATEQYFGPGTRLTVT.

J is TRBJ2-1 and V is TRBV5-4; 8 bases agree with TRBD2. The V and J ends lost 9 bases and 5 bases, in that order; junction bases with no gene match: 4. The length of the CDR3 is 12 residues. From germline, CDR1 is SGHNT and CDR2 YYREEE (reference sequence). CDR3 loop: CATPGGNNEQFF. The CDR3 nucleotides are TGTGCCACCCCGGGGGGGAACAATGAGCAGTTCTTC. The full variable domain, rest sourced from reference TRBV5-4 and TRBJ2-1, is ETGVTQSPTHLIKTRGQQVTLRCSSQSGHNTVSWYQQALGQGPQFIFQYYREEENGRGNFPPRFSGLQFPNYSSELNVNALELDDSALYLCATPGGNNEQFFGPGTRLTVL.

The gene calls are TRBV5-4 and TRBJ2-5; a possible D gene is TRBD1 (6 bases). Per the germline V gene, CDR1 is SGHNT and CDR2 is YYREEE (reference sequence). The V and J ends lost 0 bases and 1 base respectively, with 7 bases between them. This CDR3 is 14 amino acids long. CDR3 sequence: CASSLGTAQETQYF. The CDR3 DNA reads TGTGCCAGCAGCTTGGGGACAGCCCAAGAGACCCAGTACTTC.

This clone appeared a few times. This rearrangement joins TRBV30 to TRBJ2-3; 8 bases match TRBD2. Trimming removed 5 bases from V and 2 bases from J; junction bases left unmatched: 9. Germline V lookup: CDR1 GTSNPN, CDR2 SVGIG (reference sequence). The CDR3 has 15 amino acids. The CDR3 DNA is TGTGCCTGGTCGCCGGGACTAGGGGCCACAGATACGCAGTATTTT. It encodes CAWSPGLGATDTQYF.

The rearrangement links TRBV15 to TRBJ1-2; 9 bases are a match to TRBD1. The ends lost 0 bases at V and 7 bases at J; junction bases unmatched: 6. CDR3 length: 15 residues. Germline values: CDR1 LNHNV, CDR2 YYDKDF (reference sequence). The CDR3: CATSRDVTGGIGYTF. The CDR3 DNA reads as TGTGCCACCAGCAGAGATGTGACAGGGGGTATTGGCTACACCTTC.

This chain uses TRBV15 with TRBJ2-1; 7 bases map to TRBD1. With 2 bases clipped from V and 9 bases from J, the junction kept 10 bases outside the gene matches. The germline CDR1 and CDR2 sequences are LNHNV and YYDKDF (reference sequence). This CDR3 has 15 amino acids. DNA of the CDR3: TGTGCCACCAGCAGACGAGACAGGGTTGGGACTGAGCAGTTCTTC. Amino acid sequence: CATSRRDRVGTEQFF.

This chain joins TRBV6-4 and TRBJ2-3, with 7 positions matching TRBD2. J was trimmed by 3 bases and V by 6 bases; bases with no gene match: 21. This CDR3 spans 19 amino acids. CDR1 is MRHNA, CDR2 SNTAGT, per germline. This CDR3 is CASSPSDPGPGGRTDTQYF. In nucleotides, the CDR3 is TGTGCCAGCAGCCCGTCGGACCCGGGGCCTGGCGGGAGAACAGATACGCAGTATTTT.

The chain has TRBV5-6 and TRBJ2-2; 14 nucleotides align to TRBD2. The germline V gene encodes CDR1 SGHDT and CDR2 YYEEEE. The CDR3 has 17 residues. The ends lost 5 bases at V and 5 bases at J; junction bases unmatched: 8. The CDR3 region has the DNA TGTGCCAGCAGGGGACTAGCGGGAGCGGTTGGGACCGGGGAGCTGTTTTTT. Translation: CASRGLAGAVGTGELFF.

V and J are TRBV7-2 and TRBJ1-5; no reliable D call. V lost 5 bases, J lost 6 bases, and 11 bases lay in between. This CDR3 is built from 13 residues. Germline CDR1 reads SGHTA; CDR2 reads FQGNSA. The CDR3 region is CASSRGGFQPQHF. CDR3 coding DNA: TGTGCCAGCAGCCGAGGTGGATTTCAGCCCCAGCATTTT.

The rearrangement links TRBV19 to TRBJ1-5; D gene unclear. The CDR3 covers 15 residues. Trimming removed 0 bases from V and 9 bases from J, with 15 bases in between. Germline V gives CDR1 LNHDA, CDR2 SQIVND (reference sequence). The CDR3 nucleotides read TGTGCCAGTAGTATAGAGCACAGAATCTTCGGGCCCCAGCATTTT. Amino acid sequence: CASSIEHRIFGPQHF.

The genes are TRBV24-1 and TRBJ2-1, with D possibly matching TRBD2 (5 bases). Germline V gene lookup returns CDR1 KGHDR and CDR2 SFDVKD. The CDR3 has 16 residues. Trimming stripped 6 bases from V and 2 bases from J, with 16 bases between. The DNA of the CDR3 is TGTGCCACCAGTAGGGCCAGCGGCCCAGCCTACAATGAGCAGTTCTTC. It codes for CATSRASGPAYNEQFF.

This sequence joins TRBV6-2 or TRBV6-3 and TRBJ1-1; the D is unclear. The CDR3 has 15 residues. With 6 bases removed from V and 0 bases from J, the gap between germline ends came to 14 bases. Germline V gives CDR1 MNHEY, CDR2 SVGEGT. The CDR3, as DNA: TGTGCCAGCAGCCCTCGGCCGGGAATGAACACTGAAGCTTTCTTT. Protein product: CASSPRPGMNTEAFF.

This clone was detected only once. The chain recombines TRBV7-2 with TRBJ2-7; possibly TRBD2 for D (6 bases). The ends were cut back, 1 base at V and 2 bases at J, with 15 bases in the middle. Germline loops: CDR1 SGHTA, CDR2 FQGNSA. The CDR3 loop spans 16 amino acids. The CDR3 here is CASSLGGVTGAYEQYF. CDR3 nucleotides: TGTGCCAGCAGCTTAGGGGGGGTAACGGGAGCCTACGAGCAGTACTTC.

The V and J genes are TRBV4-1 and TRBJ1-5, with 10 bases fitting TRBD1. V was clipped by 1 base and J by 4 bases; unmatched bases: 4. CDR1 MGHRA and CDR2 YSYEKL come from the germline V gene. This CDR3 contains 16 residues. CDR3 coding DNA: TGCGCCAGCAGCCAAGGGGACAGGGGATGGAATCAGCCCCAGCATTTT. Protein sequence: CASSQGDRGWNQPQHF.